The 20 T cell receptor beta chains in this list originate from one sample, sequenced in a study of siplizumab effects on memory and regulatory T cells. Assay used: immunoSEQ multiplex PCR; TCRdb lists only in-frame clones, some missing. There are over 95,000 clones in the sample; around 95% occur only once, and around 0.15% lies in the top ten. The sample comprised non-Treg CD4+ T cells sorted from blood. All receptors derive from a human donor in good health.

CDR3 sequence: CSAVGINGYTF. The CDR3 coding sequence is TGCAGTGCCGTAGGGATCAATGGCTACACCTTC. This chain joins TRBV20-1 and TRBJ1-2; D gene uncertain. V was shortened by 6 bases and J by 6 bases, with 11 bases between the two germline ends. The CDR3 sequence is 11 residues long. Germline CDR1 is DFQATT and CDR2 is SNEGSKA (reference sequence).

The rearrangement links TRBV7-8 to TRBJ2-2; 10 bases align to TRBD1. CDR3 size: 15 residues. Germline V gene lookup returns CDR1 SGHVS and CDR2 FQNEAQ. Losses at the gene ends were 5 bases for V and 5 bases for J; bases not matched to a gene: 5. The CDR3 loop reads CASSPRTGGTGELFF. Here the CDR3 DNA reads TGTGCCAGCAGCCCTCGGACAGGGGGGACCGGGGAGCTGTTTTTT. Combining the CDR3 with reference TRBV7-8 and TRBJ2-2 gives the whole variable domain GAGVSQSPRYKVAKRGQDVALRCDPISGHVSLFWYQQALGQGPEFLTYFQNEAQLDKSGLPSDRFFAERPEGSVSTLKIQRTQQEDSAVYLCASSPRTGGTGELFFGEGSRLTVL.

The V gene is TRBV4-2, the J gene TRBJ2-5; 11 bases line up with TRBD2. This CDR3 has 15 residues. In germline, CDR1 is LGHNA, CDR2 YNFKEQ. J gave up 2 bases and V 2 bases, and 1 base lay outside the gene matches. CDR3 loop: CASSQLAGGQETQYF. DNA for the CDR3: TGTGCCAGCAGCCAACTAGCGGGGGGACAAGAGACCCAGTACTTC.

The chain recombines TRBV7-2 with TRBJ1-1, with D possibly matching TRBD1 (6 bases). V lost 6 bases and J lost 1, with 9 bases in between. This CDR3 contains 13 residues. Looked up from germline, CDR1 is SGHTA and CDR2 is FQGNSA. In DNA, the CDR3 is TGTGCCAGCAGACCGGGACAGAACACTGAAGCTTTCTTT. This sequence encodes CASRPGQNTEAFF.

The rearrangement uses TRBV21-1 and TRBJ2-6; TRBD2 is taken as the D call from the table, unchecked against the DNA. TRBV21-1 constitutes a pseudogene. The CDR3 length is 16 residues. In DNA form, the CDR3 reads TGTGCCAGCAGCGCTGAACCGGGGACTTGGGCCAACGTCCTGACTTTC. Residues: CASSAEPGTWANVLTF.

The chain carries TRBV5-1 and TRBJ1-1, with D perhaps TRBD1 (5 bases). The CDR3 spans 15 residues. V shed 7 bases and J shed 1 base, with 17 bases lying between them. The germline V gene has CDR1 SGHRS and CDR2 YFSETQ. The CDR3: CASLAGGATNTEAFF. The CDR3 region has the DNA TGCGCCAGCCTTGCGGGAGGGGCTACGAACACTGAAGCTTTCTTT.

The chain links TRBV7-9 to TRBJ2-7; D unclear. CDR1 is SEHNR and CDR2 is FQNEAQ in the germline V gene (reference sequence). Trimming pared 6 bases from V and 2 bases from J, leaving 11 bases between. The CDR3 spans 13 residues. This chain's CDR3 is CASSPDPTYEQYF. The CDR3 DNA is TGTGCCAGCAGTCCAGACCCTACCTACGAGCAGTACTTC.

CDR3 sequence (DNA): TGTGCCAGCAGCACCCAGGCGATCAGCTCCTACGAGCAGTACTTC. This codes for CASSTQAISSYEQYF. This chain joins TRBV11-2 and TRBJ2-7; D is unclear. Germline CDR1 is SGHAT and CDR2 is FQNNGV. The CDR3 totals 15 residues. The V gene lost 5 bases and the J gene lost 0 bases, with 14 bases spanning the gap.

J is TRBJ1-3 and V is TRBV19, with a tentative D call TRBD1 (5 bases). V was clipped by 10 bases and J by 4 bases, with 20 bases between them. The CDR3 totals 15 residues. The germline V gene encodes CDR1 LNHDA and CDR2 SQIVND (reference sequence). CDR3 sequence: CATNPGQKAGNTIYF. The CDR3, as DNA: TGTGCCACGAACCCCGGACAAAAGGCCGGAAACACCATATATTTT.

The chain is built from TRBV7-9 and TRBJ2-7, with D unclear. The germline CDR1 and CDR2 sequences are SEHNR and FQNEAQ (reference sequence). With 1 base removed from V and 7 bases from J, the gap between germline ends came to 14 bases. This CDR3 is built from 14 residues. The CDR3 reads CASSLDIAMGEQYF. The CDR3 DNA follows: TGTGCCAGCAGCTTAGATATCGCCATGGGGGAGCAGTACTTC.

The rearrangement joins TRBV18 to TRBJ2-2; TRBD1 agrees at 9 bases. Germline CDR1 KGHSH, CDR2 LQKENI. V shed 6 bases and J 6 bases; nucleotides not matched to a gene: 8. The CDR3 contains 15 residues. CDR3 nucleotides: TGTGCCAGCTCCGGACAGGGGACGAATGCCGGGGAGCTGTTTTTT. Its translation is CASSGQGTNAGELFF. The whole variable domain, remainder taken from reference TRBV18 and TRBJ2-2, is NAGVMQNPRHLVRRRGQEARLRCSPMKGHSHVYWYRQLPEEGLKFMVYLQKENIIDESGMPKERFSAEFPKEGPSILRIQQVVRGDSAAYFCASSGQGTNAGELFFGEGSRLTVL.

V gene TRBV11-3 combines with J gene TRBJ2-7; D uncertain. Trimming stripped 0 bases from V and 0 bases from J, with 3 bases between. CDR1 and CDR2 from the germline V gene are SGHNT and YENEEA. This CDR3 is 13 amino acids long. The CDR3 region has the DNA TGTGCCAGCAGCTTAGATGCCTCCTACGAGCAGTACTTC. It yields the protein CASSLDASYEQYF.

The V call is TRBV2, the J call TRBJ1-3; 9 bases are a match to TRBD1. The ends lost 10 bases at V and 8 bases at J; junction bases unmatched: 12. The CDR3 covers 14 residues. The V gene's germline CDR1 is SNHLY and CDR2 FYNNEI. The CDR3 region is CATLPGQGLYTIYF. The DNA of the CDR3 is TGTGCCACCCTACCGGGACAGGGTCTGTACACCATATATTTT. Full variable domain (remainder filled in from reference TRBV2 and TRBJ1-3): EPEVTQTPSHQVTQMGQEVILRCVPISNHLYFYWYRQILGQKVEFLVSFYNNEISEKSEIFDDQFSVERPDGSNFTLKIRSTKLEDSAMYFCATLPGQGLYTIYFGEGSWLTVV.

J is TRBJ1-6 and V is TRBV5-4; D gene uncertain. The V end was cut by 0 bases, the J end by 0 bases, with 7 bases between. Germline CDR1 is SGHNT and CDR2 is YYREEE (reference sequence). There are 16 residues in the CDR3. This CDR3 reads CASSLVGISYNSPLHF. DNA for the CDR3: TGTGCCAGCAGCTTGGTGGGAATCTCCTATAATTCACCCCTCCACTTT. The variable domain in full, with the rest retrieved from reference TRBV5-4 and TRBJ1-6, is ETGVTQSPTHLIKTRGQQVTLRCSSQSGHNTVSWYQQALGQGPQFIFQYYREEENGRGNFPPRFSGLQFPNYSSELNVNALELDDSALYLCASSLVGISYNSPLHFGNGTRLTVT.

The rearrangement links TRBV4-2 to TRBJ1-2; 8 positions match TRBD1. V lost 0 bases to trimming and J lost 10 bases; unmatched junction nucleotides: 19. The CDR3 covers 18 residues. Looked up from germline, CDR1 is LGHNA and CDR2 is YNFKEQ. CDR3 DNA sequence: TGTGCCAGCAGCCAAGATCTTTGGGGGGGAGAGCAGGGGGCTCCCTACACCTTC. Amino acid sequence: CASSQDLWGGEQGAPYTF.

The chain carries TRBV4-2 and TRBJ2-1, with a tentative D call TRBD2 (7 bases). This CDR3 has 18 amino acids. Germline V gene sequence: CDR1 LGHNA, CDR2 YNFKEQ. Trimming stripped 4 bases from V and 7 bases from J, with 26 bases between. This chain's CDR3 is CASSPPPQAGASANEQFF. In DNA form, the CDR3 reads TGTGCCAGCAGCCCACCCCCCCAGGCGGGGGCCTCGGCGAATGAGCAGTTCTTC.

This clone has only one observation. The rearrangement uses TRBV27 and TRBJ1-6; D is unclear. CDR1 is MNHEY and CDR2 is SMNVEV in the germline V gene (reference sequence). This CDR3 has 15 residues. Trimming removed 5 bases at V and 4 bases at J, with 12 bases between. The CDR3 region has the DNA TGTGCCAGCAGTACCCGGCAGGCGTATAATTCACCCCTCCACTTT. Protein: CASSTRQAYNSPLHF.

The V gene is TRBV9, the J gene TRBJ1-1; 8 nucleotides line up with TRBD1. With 3 bases clipped from V and 0 bases from J, the junction kept 4 bases outside the gene matches. This CDR3 is 15 amino acids long. In germline, CDR1 is SGDLS, CDR2 YYNGEE. The CDR3 DNA reads TGTGCCAGCAGCGCCCGGACAGGGATGAACACTGAAGCTTTCTTT. Protein: CASSARTGMNTEAFF.

The rearrangement uses TRBV4-1 and TRBJ2-7; D unresolved. V lost 1 base and J lost 3, with 16 bases in between. CDR1 MGHRA and CDR2 YSYEKL come from the germline V gene. The CDR3 spans 16 residues. CDR3 region: CASSQGRTPKDYEQYF. The CDR3 nucleotides read TGCGCCAGCAGCCAAGGTAGGACGCCAAAAGACTACGAGCAGTACTTC.

The chain uses TRBV4-1 and TRBJ1-1; a weak D match, TRBD1 (6 bases). The CDR3 contains 14 residues. Per germline, CDR1 MGHRA and CDR2 YSYEKL. V lost 0 bases to trimming and J lost 4 bases, with 9 bases between them. The CDR3 DNA follows: TGCGCCAGCAGCCAAGATCAGGGGACCACTGAAGCTTTCTTT. Residues: CASSQDQGTTEAFF.